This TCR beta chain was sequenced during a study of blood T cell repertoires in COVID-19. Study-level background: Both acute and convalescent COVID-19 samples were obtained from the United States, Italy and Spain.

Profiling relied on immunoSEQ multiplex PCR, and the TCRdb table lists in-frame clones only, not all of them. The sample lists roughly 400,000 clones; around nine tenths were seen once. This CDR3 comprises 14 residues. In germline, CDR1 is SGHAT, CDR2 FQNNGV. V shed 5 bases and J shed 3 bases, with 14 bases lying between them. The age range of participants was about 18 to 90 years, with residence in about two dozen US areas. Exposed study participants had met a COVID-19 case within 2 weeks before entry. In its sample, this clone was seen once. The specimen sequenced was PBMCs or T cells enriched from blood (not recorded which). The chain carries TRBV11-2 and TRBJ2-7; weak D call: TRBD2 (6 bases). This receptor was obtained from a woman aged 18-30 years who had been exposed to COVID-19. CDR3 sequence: CASSTGVLVYEQYF. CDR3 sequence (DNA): TGTGCCAGCAGCACGGGGGTTCTCGTCTACGAGCAGTACTTC.